This T cell receptor (beta chain) was recorded in a study of blood T cell repertoires in COVID-19. Enrollment of patients from Seattle took place during active infection, with longitudinal follow-up. The CDR3 is made up of 15 amino acids. CDR1 and CDR2 from the germline V gene are KGHDR and SFDVKD. V dropped 5 bases and J dropped 4; count of bases not matched to a gene: 7. TCRdb keeps only in-frame clones here, not all; method: immunoSEQ multiplex PCR. This sample has roughly 460,000 clones; roughly 90% occur once, and the top ten carry roughly 0.87%. The origin of this receptor is a man aged 18 to 35 with COVID-19, enrolled during active disease. Sequences were obtained from peripheral blood. The rearrangement joins TRBV24-1 to TRBJ2-1, with TRBD2 identical over 7 bases. For the CDR3, the DNA is TGTGCCACCAGTGGGGGGGGAAGGGATTACAATGAGCAGTTCTTC. This translates into CATSGGGRDYNEQFF.